This record looks at one T cell receptor beta chain sequence and its context. No antigen is known for it. One base away there is no much larger clone; base qualities are not given. The goal of deep resolution MiSeq sequencing was a depth between 1 in 1 million and 1 in 200,000 T cells, and coverage averaged 10x per clonotype. TCR beta libraries were generated with the immunoSEQ hsTCRB Kit. Regarding the original processing steps: ImmunoSEQ Data Assistant and ImmunoSEQ Analyzer were used for data analysis, and V, D and J genes were assigned according to IMGT definitions. Clonality, which ranges from 0 to 1, was calculated by subtracting the normalized Shannon entropy of productive rearrangement frequencies from one. Only overrepresented clonotypes making up at least 0.05% of each patient's repertoire were included in the public clonotype analysis. Roughly 13 age-matched healthy donor repertoires from immuneACCESS were used as controls for clonality. TCRdb stores this immuneACCESS table with in-frame sequences only. Part of the clones is absent; in the studies checked, under half of the shortfall reflects unresolved V genes, and no reason is known for the rest. The D gene and trimming were derived from the DNA, and the V and J assignments and clone size from that table. In all, the sample holds some 120,000 clones, and 50% to 65% of those were seen once. The ten largest clones represent roughly 35% of the sample.

These data are taken from a study of cytotoxic CD8 clonotypes in ibrutinib-treated CLL (dated by TCRdb to about 2021). Context from the whole study: The cohort had 11 relapsed/refractory and approximately 15 treatment-naive patients; about 17 were IGHV unmutated. Partial responses were observed in about 25 patients and complete responses in 2; after a median follow-up of around 68 months, remission was maintained in 14 patients and progression was observed in about twelve. The response samples were drawn at a median of roughly twelve months into treatment, with a range of about 6 to 40 months. On average, each sample yielded some 250,000 productive templates and 94,082 productive rearrangements. Longitudinal samples were available for about 30% of the 86 trial participants. Cryopreserved peripheral blood mononuclear cells were collected before treatment, at response, and at either disease progression or sustained remission. All remission and progressive disease samples were collected while patients were still receiving ibrutinib. General study outcomes and caveats: Public clonotypes were rare and either shrank or stayed stable during treatment, and the rise in clonality at ibrutinib response reflected expansion of private clonotypes. Sampling times were not matched between sustained-remission and progressing patients, and lymph node repertoires were not studied. Baseline clonality was found to be higher than that of age-matched healthy donors and was strongly correlated with circulating CD8+ T-cell counts. At ibrutinib response clonality went up, during sustained remission it held steady, and at progression it dropped back toward baseline.

V is pared back by 4 bases and J by 4 bases, with 17 bases lying between the germline termini. The CDR3 runs 14 residues from the cysteine to the phenylalanine. Kept here is only the CDR3 DNA, which spans 42 bases and is read in frame from base 1. The germline V gene gives CDR1 as SQVTM and CDR2 as ANQGSEA. The sample's time point label, decoded: roughly 23 months on ibrutinib. For TCR beta library preparation, approximately 2.2 micrograms of genomic DNA were isolated from cryopreserved PBMCs. Longitudinal blood samples from CLL patients on ibrutinib monotherapy were analyzed using high-throughput TCR beta sequencing. The patients took part in an open-label, single-center phase 2 trial of ibrutinib monotherapy.

The chain employs TRBV29-1 and TRBJ2-7; D gene: possibly TRBD2, on 7 matching bases. The TCR was taken from a human donor with chronic lymphocytic leukemia. The sequencing here drew on PBMCs, taken after 24 months of ibrutinib treatment. CDR3 region: CSVATGRGRYEQYF. The DNA sequence is TGCAGCGTTGCTACAGGGAGGGGAAGGTACGAGCAGTACTTC.